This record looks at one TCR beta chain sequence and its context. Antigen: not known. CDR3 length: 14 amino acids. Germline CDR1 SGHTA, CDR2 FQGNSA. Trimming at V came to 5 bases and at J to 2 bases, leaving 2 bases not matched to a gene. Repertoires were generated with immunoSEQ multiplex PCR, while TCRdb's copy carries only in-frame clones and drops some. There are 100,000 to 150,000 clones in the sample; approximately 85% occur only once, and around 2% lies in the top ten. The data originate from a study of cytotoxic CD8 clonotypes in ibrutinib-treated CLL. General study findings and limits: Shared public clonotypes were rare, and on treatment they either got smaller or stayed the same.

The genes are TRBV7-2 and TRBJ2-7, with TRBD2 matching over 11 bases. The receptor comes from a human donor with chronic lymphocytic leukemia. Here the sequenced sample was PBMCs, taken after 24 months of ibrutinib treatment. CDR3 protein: CASSPSGGPYEQYF. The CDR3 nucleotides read TGTGCCAGCAGCCCTAGCGGGGGGCCCTACGAGCAGTACTTC.